One and the same sample provided the 16 T cell receptor beta chains below, sequenced in a study of blood T cell repertoires in COVID-19. Sequencing used immunoSEQ multiplex PCR; TCRdb keeps in-frame clones, though not all of them. The data show 200,000 to 250,000 clones, 82% seen once. The sequencing input was PBMCs or T cells enriched from blood (not recorded which). Receptors were obtained from a woman aged 55-70 years who had recovered from COVID-19.

This chain connects TRBV30 to TRBJ2-2, with 7 bases aligning to TRBD1. The CDR3 spans 15 residues. Germline lookup yields CDR1 GTSNPN and CDR2 SVGIG (reference sequence). V lost 1 base and J lost 4; bases outside the gene matches: 6. This chain's CDR3 is CAWSGQGGGTGELFF. Written as DNA, the CDR3 is TGTGCCTGGAGTGGACAGGGTGGGGGCACCGGGGAGCTGTTTTTT.

The gene calls are TRBV14 and TRBJ1-4; 8 bases fit TRBD1. CDR1 is SGHDN, CDR2 FVKESK, per germline. This CDR3 is built from 15 residues. The V gene end was trimmed by 5 bases and the J gene end by 10 bases; junction bases not matched to a gene: 12. The CDR3 DNA is TGTGCCAGCAGCTCCCGGACAGGGAGCTTGGGAAAACTGTTTTTT. Translation gives CASSSRTGSLGKLFF.

This clone was detected a few times. CDR3 residues: CASSAGGWAFF. The CDR3 DNA reads TGTGCCAGCAGCGCCGGCGGTTGGGCTTTCTTT. The rearrangement uses TRBV7-9 and TRBJ1-1; D is undetermined. Germline lookup yields CDR1 SEHNR and CDR2 FQNEAQ (reference sequence). This CDR3 region has 11 residues. V was clipped by 5 bases and J by 11 bases, with 12 bases between them.

V gene TRBV25-1 combines with J gene TRBJ1-6; D is unclear. CDR3 length: 14 residues. Germline V gene lookup returns CDR1 MGHDK and CDR2 SYGVNS. V was shortened by 8 bases and J by 5 bases, with 13 bases between the two germline ends. In nucleotides, the CDR3 is TGTGCCAGCGAAACTGCACTCCATAATTCACCCCTCCACTTT. The encoded protein is CASETALHNSPLHF.

The chain employs TRBV5-1 and TRBJ1-3, with D unresolved. From germline, CDR1 is SGHRS and CDR2 YFSETQ. This CDR3 contains 15 residues. V gave up 1 base and J gave up 2 bases, with 10 bases separating them. The DNA of the CDR3 is TGCGCCAGCAGCTTGACCCGGTCGGCTGGAAACACCATATATTTT. Residues: CASSLTRSAGNTIYF.

Concerning this clone itself: Other DNA sequences of this sample code for an identical CDR3. J is TRBJ2-7 and V is TRBV27; 12 bases agree with TRBD2. The germline CDR1 and CDR2 sequences are MNHEY and SMNVEV (reference sequence). Unmatched junction bases numbered 3, after V lost 6 bases and J lost 0 bases. The length of the CDR3 is 15 residues. In DNA form, the CDR3 reads TGTGCCAGCAGGCCGGGACTAGCGGGCTCCTACGAGCAGTACTTC. This codes for CASRPGLAGSYEQYF.

J is TRBJ2-5 and V is TRBV5-4; 9 nucleotides agree with TRBD1. The ends lost 1 base at V and 2 bases at J; junction bases unmatched: 6. CDR1 and CDR2 from the germline V gene are SGHNT and YYREEE (reference sequence). The CDR3 extends over 16 amino acids. CDR3 sequence reads: CASSLMGQGRQETQYF. The CDR3 DNA follows: TGTGCCAGCAGCTTGATGGGACAGGGACGGCAAGAGACCCAGTACTTC.

The genes are TRBV19 and TRBJ1-4, with D possibly TRBD1 on 6 matching bases. Per the germline V gene, CDR1 is LNHDA and CDR2 is SQIVND (reference sequence). The V and J ends lost 6 bases and 7 bases respectively, with 15 bases between them. CDR3 length: 14 amino acids. The CDR3 bases are TGTGCCAGTAGCGAAGGGGGTGGAGGTGAAAAACTGTTTTTT. It translates to CASSEGGGGEKLFF.

This clone was observed once. The rearrangement links TRBV5-5 to TRBJ1-2; D unresolved. The CDR3 sequence is 13 residues long. Trimming took 6 bases from V and 1 from J, leaving 10 bases between them. Germline values: CDR1 SGHKS, CDR2 YYEKEE (reference sequence). For the CDR3, the DNA is TGTGCCAGCACCTCCCGGGTTAACTATGGCTACACCTTC. It translates to CASTSRVNYGYTF.

The chain links TRBV27 to TRBJ2-4; D is perhaps TRBD1 (6 bases). V was pared by 0 bases and J by 0 bases, with 21 bases between. Germline CDR1 reads MNHEY; CDR2 reads SMNVEV (reference sequence). This CDR3 region has 20 residues. This CDR3 is CASSLSPAVGGRVAKNIQYF. CDR3 DNA: TGTGCCAGCAGTTTATCGCCTGCGGTTGGGGGCAGGGTAGCCAAAAACATTCAGTACTTC.

V gene TRBV4-3 combines with J gene TRBJ1-6; 7 bases map to TRBD1. CDR3 size: 18 residues. Germline CDR1 is LGHNA and CDR2 is YSLEER. V shed 2 bases, J shed 10 bases, and the junction held 17 bases outside the gene matches. DNA of the CDR3: TGCGCCAGCAGCCAACAGGGGGATCTCCAAGGGTTTGGCTCACCCCTCCACTTT. This encodes CASSQQGDLQGFGSPLHF.

The genes are TRBV10-3 and TRBJ2-2; D is possibly TRBD2 (6 bases). This CDR3 region has 15 residues. Trimming cost V 7 bases and J 1 base, with 13 bases left between them. The germline V gene encodes CDR1 ENHRY and CDR2 SYGVKD. This chain's CDR3 is CAINGPGENTGELFF. The CDR3 coding sequence is TGTGCCATCAACGGGCCGGGAGAGAACACCGGGGAGCTGTTTTTT.

The rearrangement links TRBV5-1 to TRBJ2-5, with D possibly TRBD1 on 6 matching bases. In germline, CDR1 is SGHRS, CDR2 YFSETQ. V lost 0 bases and J 4 bases, leaving 10 bases between the germline ends. CDR3 length: 14 residues. In DNA, the CDR3 is TGCGCCAGCAGCTTGGGAAACAGGGCAGAGACCCAGTACTTC. Amino acids: CASSLGNRAETQYF. The full variable domain, with the rest looked up from reference TRBV5-1 and TRBJ2-5, is KAGVTQTPRYLIKTRGQQVTLSCSPISGHRSVSWYQQTPGQGLQFLFEYFSETQRNKGNFPGRFSGRQFSNSRSEMNVSTLELGDSALYLCASSLGNRAETQYFGPGTRLLVL.

V and J are TRBV29-1 and TRBJ2-7; 7 bases align to TRBD1. The CDR3 extends over 16 amino acids. V trimming: 1 base; J trimming: 1 base; junction bases outside the gene matches: 10. Germline-derived CDR1 and CDR2 are SQVTM and ANQGSEA. The CDR3, as DNA: TGCAGCGTTGAAGGCCCTTCCGGGACAGCATCCTACGAGCAGTACTTC. Translated, it gives CSVEGPSGTASYEQYF.

The J gene is TRBJ2-7, the V gene TRBV5-6; D unresolved. Looked up from germline, CDR1 is SGHDT and CDR2 is YYEEEE. The length of the CDR3 is 13 residues. V lost 4 bases and J 5 bases, leaving 13 bases between the germline ends. The CDR3: CASSEDLNNEQYF. As DNA, the CDR3 is TGTGCCAGCAGCGAAGATCTTAACAACGAGCAGTACTTC. Looking up the rest from reference TRBV5-6 and TRBJ2-7 gives the full variable domain: DAGVTQSPTHLIKTRGQQVTLRCSPKSGHDTVSWYQQALGQGPQFIFQYYEEEERQRGNFPDRFSGHQFPNYSSELNVNALLLGDSALYLCASSEDLNNEQYFGPGTRLTVT.

The rearrangement uses TRBV6-1 and TRBJ2-7; D may be TRBD1 (6 bases). Trimming took 2 bases from V and 0 from J, leaving 11 bases between them. Germline assignment: CDR1 MNHNS and CDR2 SASEGT. The CDR3 contains 15 residues. This chain's CDR3 is CASSEWGRGSYEQYF. The CDR3 bases are TGTGCCAGCAGTGAATGGGGCAGGGGCTCCTACGAGCAGTACTTC.